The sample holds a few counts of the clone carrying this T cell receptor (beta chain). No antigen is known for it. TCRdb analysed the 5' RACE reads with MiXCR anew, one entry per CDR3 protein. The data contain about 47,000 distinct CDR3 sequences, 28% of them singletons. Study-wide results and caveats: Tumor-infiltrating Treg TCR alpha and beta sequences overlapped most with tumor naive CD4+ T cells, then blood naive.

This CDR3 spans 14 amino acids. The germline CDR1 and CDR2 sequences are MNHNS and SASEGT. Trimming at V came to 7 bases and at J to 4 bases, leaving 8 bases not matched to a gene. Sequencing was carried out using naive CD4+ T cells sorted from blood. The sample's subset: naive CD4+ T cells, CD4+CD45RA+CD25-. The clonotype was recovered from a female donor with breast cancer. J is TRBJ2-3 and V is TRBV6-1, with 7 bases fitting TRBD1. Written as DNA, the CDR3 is TGTGCCAGCACCAGGACAGGACCGGCAGATACGCAGTATTTT. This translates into CASTRTGPADTQYF.